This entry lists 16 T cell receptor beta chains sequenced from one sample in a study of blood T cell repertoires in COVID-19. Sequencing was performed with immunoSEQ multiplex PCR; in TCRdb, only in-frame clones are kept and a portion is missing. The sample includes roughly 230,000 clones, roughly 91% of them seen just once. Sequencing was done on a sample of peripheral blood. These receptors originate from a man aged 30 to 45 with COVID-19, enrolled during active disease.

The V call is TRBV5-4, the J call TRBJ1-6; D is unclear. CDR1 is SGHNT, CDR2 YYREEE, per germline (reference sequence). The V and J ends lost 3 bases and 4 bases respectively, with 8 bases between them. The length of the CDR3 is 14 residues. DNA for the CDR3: TGTGCCAGCAGCTCAGATTCGTATAATTCACCCCTCCACTTT. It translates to CASSSDSYNSPLHF.

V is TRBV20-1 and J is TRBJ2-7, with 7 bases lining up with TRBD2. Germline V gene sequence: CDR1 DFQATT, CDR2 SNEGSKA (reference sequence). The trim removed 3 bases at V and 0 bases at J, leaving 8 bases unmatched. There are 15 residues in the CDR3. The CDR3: CSASVSGDLSYEQYF. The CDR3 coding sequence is TGCAGTGCTAGTGTAAGCGGGGACCTCTCCTACGAGCAGTACTTC.

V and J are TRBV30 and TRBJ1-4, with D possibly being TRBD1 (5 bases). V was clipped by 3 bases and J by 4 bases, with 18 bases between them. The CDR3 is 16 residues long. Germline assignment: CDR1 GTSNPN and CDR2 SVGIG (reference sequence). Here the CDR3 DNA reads TGTGCCTGGAGCCAAGCCCAGGGCAGGTTTAATGAAAAACTGTTTTTT. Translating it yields CAWSQAQGRFNEKLFF.

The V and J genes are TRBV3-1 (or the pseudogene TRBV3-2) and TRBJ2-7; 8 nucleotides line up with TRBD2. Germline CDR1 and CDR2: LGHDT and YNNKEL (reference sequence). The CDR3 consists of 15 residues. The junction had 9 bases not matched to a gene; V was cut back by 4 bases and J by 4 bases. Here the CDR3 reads CASSPVAGGKYEQYF. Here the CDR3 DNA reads TGTGCCAGCAGCCCGGTCGCGGGGGGTAAGTACGAGCAGTACTTC.

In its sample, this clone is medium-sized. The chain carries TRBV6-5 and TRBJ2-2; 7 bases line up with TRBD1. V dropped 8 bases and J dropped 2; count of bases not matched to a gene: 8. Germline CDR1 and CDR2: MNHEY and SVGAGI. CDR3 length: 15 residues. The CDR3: CASERTGENTGELFF. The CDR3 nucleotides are TGTGCCAGCGAGAGGACAGGAGAAAACACCGGGGAGCTGTTTTTT.

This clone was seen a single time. CDR3 loop: CASSPRQGSGNTIYF. CDR3 nucleotides: TGCGCCAGCAGCCCCCGACAGGGCTCTGGAAACACCATATATTTT. V usage is TRBV4-1 and J usage is TRBJ1-3, with 7 bases identical to TRBD1. CDR3 length equals 15 residues. Looked up from germline, CDR1 is MGHRA and CDR2 is YSYEKL. Trimming cost V 4 bases and J 0 bases; bases outside gene matches: 3.

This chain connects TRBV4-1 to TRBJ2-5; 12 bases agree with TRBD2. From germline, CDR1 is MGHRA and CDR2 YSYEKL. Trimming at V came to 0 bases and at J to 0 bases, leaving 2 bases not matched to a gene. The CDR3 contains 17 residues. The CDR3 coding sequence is TGCGCCAGCAGCCAAGATGGGACTAGCGGGTACCAAGAGACCCAGTACTTC. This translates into CASSQDGTSGYQETQYF.

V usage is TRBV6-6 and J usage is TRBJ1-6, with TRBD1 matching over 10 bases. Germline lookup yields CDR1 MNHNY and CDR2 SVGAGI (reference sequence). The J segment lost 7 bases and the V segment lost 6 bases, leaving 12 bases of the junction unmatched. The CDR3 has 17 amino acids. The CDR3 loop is CASRRHQPGQGNSPLHF. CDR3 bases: TGTGCCAGCAGACGACACCAACCGGGACAGGGGAATTCACCCCTCCACTTT.

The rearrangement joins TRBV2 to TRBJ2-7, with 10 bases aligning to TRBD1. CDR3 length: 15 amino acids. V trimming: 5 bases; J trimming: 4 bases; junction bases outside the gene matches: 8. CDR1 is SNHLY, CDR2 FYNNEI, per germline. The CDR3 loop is CASSKPGTGDYEQYF. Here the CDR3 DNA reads TGTGCCAGCAGTAAACCCGGGACAGGGGATTACGAGCAGTACTTC.

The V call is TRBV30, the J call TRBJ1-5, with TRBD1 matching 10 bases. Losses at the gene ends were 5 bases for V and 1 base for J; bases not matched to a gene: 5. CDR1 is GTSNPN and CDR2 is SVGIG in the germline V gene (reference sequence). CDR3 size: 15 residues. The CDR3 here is CAWAGTGASNQPQHF. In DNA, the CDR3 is TGTGCCTGGGCCGGGACAGGGGCAAGCAATCAGCCCCAGCATTTT.

The CDR3 sequence: CASSGGNGYSGNTIYF. In nucleotides, the CDR3 is TGTGCCAGCAGCGGGGGCAACGGATACTCTGGAAACACCATATATTTT. The chain joins TRBV9 to TRBJ1-3, with a tentative D call TRBD1 (5 bases). With 3 bases removed from V and 0 bases from J, the gap between germline ends came to 13 bases. Germline CDR1 is SGDLS and CDR2 is YYNGEE. The CDR3 length is 16 residues.

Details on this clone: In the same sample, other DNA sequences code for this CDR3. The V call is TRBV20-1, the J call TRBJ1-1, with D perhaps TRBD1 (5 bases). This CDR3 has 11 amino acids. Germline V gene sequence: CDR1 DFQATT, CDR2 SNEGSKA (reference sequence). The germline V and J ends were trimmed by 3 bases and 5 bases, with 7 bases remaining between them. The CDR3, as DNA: TGCAGTGCTAGTCGGGGGACTGAAGCTTTCTTT. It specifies CSASRGTEAFF.

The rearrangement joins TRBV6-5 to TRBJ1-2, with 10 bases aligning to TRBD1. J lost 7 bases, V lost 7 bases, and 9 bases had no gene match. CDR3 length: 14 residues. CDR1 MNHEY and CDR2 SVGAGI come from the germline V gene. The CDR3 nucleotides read TGTGCCAGCACTCGGGACAGGGGCGATATTGGCTACACCTTC. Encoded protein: CASTRDRGDIGYTF.

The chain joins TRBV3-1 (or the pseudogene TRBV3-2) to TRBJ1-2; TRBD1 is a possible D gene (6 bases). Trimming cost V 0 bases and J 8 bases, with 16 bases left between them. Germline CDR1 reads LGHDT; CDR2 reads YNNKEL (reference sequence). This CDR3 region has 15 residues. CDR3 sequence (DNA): TGTGCCAGCAGCCAAGATGGGCAGGGGAAGGGCGGCTACACCTTC. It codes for CASSQDGQGKGGYTF.

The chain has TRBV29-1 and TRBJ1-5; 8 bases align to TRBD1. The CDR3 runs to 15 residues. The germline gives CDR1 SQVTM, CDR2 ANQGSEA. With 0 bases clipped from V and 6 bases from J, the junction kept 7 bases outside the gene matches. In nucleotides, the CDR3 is TGCAGCGTTGAAGAGTCAGGGGGCCAAGGTCAGCCCCAGCATTTT. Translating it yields CSVEESGGQGQPQHF.

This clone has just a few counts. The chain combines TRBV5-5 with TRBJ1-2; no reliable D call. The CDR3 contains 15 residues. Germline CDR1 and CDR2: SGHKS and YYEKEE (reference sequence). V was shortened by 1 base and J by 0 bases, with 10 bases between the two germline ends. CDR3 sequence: CASSLLQASNYGYTF. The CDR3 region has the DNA TGTGCCAGCAGCTTGCTGCAGGCCTCTAACTATGGCTACACCTTC.